This passage covers 27 T cell receptor beta chains from one sample sequenced in a study of PD-1 blockade in classical Hodgkin lymphoma. Every patient experienced relapse after autologous stem cell transplantation, and brentuximab vedotin exposure varied. TCRdb keeps only in-frame clones here, not all; method: immunoSEQ multiplex PCR. The sample carries fewer than 25,000 clones, just over 85% recorded once. The sequencing used peripheral blood mononuclear cells (PBMCs), collected before the second cycle of nivolumab. Every receptor here comes from a human donor with classical Hodgkin lymphoma.

The rearrangement links TRBV5-1 to TRBJ2-3; 12 positions match TRBD1. Germline V gene data show CDR1 as SGHRS and CDR2 as YFSETQ. V trimming: 3 bases; J trimming: 4 bases; junction bases outside the gene matches: 6. This CDR3 comprises 16 residues. The CDR3 sequence is CASSSWGTGGADTQYF. The CDR3 coding sequence is TGCGCCAGCAGCTCATGGGGGACAGGGGGCGCAGATACGCAGTATTTT.

The V and J genes are TRBV7-9 and TRBJ2-1; tentatively, D is TRBD2 (7 bases). The CDR3 is 16 amino acids. In germline, CDR1 is SEHNR, CDR2 FQNEAQ (reference sequence). Deletions cut 5 bases from V and 1 base from J, with 15 bases between. The CDR3 coding sequence is TGTGCCAGCAGCCGTAGGGGGGGGATGTCCTACAATGAGCAGTTCTTC. This translates into CASSRRGGMSYNEQFF.

The chain has TRBV7-9 and TRBJ2-2; unclear D gene. The V end lost 1 base, the J end lost 6 bases, and 9 bases lay between the germline ends. CDR1 is SEHNR, CDR2 FQNEAQ, per germline (reference sequence). The CDR3 totals 14 residues. The CDR3, as DNA: TGTGCCAGCAGCTTAGTAGGCCGGGCCGGGGAGCTGTTTTTT. Amino acids: CASSLVGRAGELFF.

The chain combines TRBV2 with TRBJ2-6, with D possibly matching TRBD1 (6 bases). Germline loops: CDR1 SNHLY, CDR2 FYNNEI. Between the trimmed V and J ends, which lost 6 bases and 2 bases, there was a span of 14 bases. CDR3 length: 16 residues. The CDR3 nucleotides read TGTGCCAGCAGGGTACAGGGAAAGGCTGGGGCCAACGTCCTGACTTTC. It encodes CASRVQGKAGANVLTF.

The rearrangement links TRBV7-9 to TRBJ2-3; the D is unclear. Per the germline V gene, CDR1 is SEHNR and CDR2 is FQNEAQ (reference sequence). V was pared by 4 bases and J by 5 bases, with 7 bases between. The CDR3 is 12 residues long. The CDR3 nucleotides read TGTGCCAGCAGCTATTCGGGAGATACGCAGTATTTT. Translating gives CASSYSGDTQYF.

The chain uses TRBV19 and TRBJ2-3; D not resolved. Germline lookup yields CDR1 LNHDA and CDR2 SQIVND (reference sequence). The CDR3 consists of 17 residues. V was clipped by 2 bases and J by 1 base, with 16 bases between them. CDR3 sequence reads: CASSILGRPSGTDTQYF. CDR3 in DNA: TGTGCCAGTAGTATATTGGGAAGACCATCGGGCACAGATACGCAGTATTTT.

Remarks on this clone: Other DNA sequences from this sample encode an identical CDR3 as well. The gene calls are TRBV5-1 and TRBJ2-3; D might be TRBD2 (6 bases). Germline-derived CDR1 and CDR2 are SGHRS and YFSETQ. Trimming pared 0 bases from V and 1 base from J, leaving 9 bases between. The length of the CDR3 is 15 residues. The CDR3 reads CASSLGGGGTDTQYF. The DNA for the CDR3 is TGCGCCAGCAGCTTGGGTGGCGGGGGCACAGATACGCAGTATTTT.

The chain recombines TRBV10-3 with TRBJ1-4; no reliable D call. The CDR3 loop spans 13 amino acids. Germline V gene data show CDR1 as ENHRY and CDR2 as SYGVKD. Trimming left V 4 bases short and J 0 bases short, with 3 bases between. The CDR3 region has the DNA TGTGCCATCAGTGCTGCAACTAATGAAAAACTGTTTTTT. It yields the protein CAISAATNEKLFF.

This clone was observed a few times. The CDR3 coding sequence is TGTGCCACCCGATCGGGGGCCGATGGCTACACCTTC. Amino acids: CATRSGADGYTF. The rearrangement uses TRBV4-2 and TRBJ1-2; TRBD1 is a possible D gene (6 bases). Germline V gene lookup returns CDR1 LGHNA and CDR2 YNFKEQ. V lost 10 bases, J lost 6 bases, and 15 bases lay in between. The CDR3 is 12 residues long.

The V and J genes are TRBV19 and TRBJ2-3; TRBD2 agrees at 9 bases. Germline loops: CDR1 LNHDA, CDR2 SQIVND (reference sequence). This CDR3 has 15 amino acids. The V and J ends lost 4 bases and 2 bases, in that order; junction bases with no gene match: 4. In nucleotides, the CDR3 is TGTGCCAGTAGTAGGGCGGGGGGGGACACAGATACGCAGTATTTT. Translating gives CASSRAGGDTDTQYF.

The chain links TRBV27 to TRBJ1-2; D gene ambiguous. CDR1 is MNHEY, CDR2 SMNVEV, per germline (reference sequence). Deletions cut 8 bases from V and 2 bases from J, with 12 bases between. The CDR3 runs to 13 residues. The CDR3 DNA follows: TGTGCCAGCTGCCCCCGGGAGAACTATGGCTACACCTTC. This gives the protein CASCPRENYGYTF.

CDR3 sequence: CASSQESGVAGELFF. CDR3 bases: TGCGCCAGCAGCCAAGAATCGGGGGTGGCCGGGGAGCTGTTTTTT. This sequence joins TRBV4-3 and TRBJ2-2; weak D call: TRBD2 (6 bases). The germline V gene encodes CDR1 LGHNA and CDR2 YSLEER. The CDR3 runs 15 residues. V shed 0 bases and J shed 6 bases, with 11 bases lying between them.

This clone was found once. CDR3 loop: CASSLGSRASSYEQYF. Written as DNA, the CDR3 is TGTGCCAGCAGCCTCGGGTCCCGGGCCAGCTCCTACGAGCAGTACTTC. The J gene is TRBJ2-7, the V gene TRBV13, with unresolved D. CDR1 PRHDT and CDR2 FYEKMQ come from the germline V gene (reference sequence). Trimming took 5 bases from V and 0 from J, leaving 17 bases between them. The CDR3 has 16 amino acids. Full variable domain (rest looked up from reference TRBV13 and TRBJ2-7): AAGVIQSPRHLIKEKRETATLKCYPIPRHDTVYWYQQGPGQDPQFLISFYEKMQSDKGSIPDRFSAQQFSDYHSELNMSSLELGDSALYFCASSLGSRASSYEQYFGPGTRLTVT.

This clone was recorded once. The chain employs TRBV11-2 and TRBJ1-1; no reliable D call. This CDR3 region has 13 residues. Germline V gene sequence: CDR1 SGHAT, CDR2 FQNNGV. Trimming left V 5 bases short and J 2 bases short, with 9 bases between. The CDR3 loop reads CASSVALNTEAFF. The CDR3 DNA follows: TGTGCCAGCAGCGTCGCACTTAACACTGAAGCTTTCTTT. Filled out from reference TRBV11-2 and TRBJ1-1, the complete variable domain reads EAGVAQSPRYKIIEKRQSVAFWCNPISGHATLYWYQQILGQGPKLLIQFQNNGVVDDSQLPKDRFSAERLKGVDSTLKIQPAKLEDSAVYLCASSVALNTEAFFGQGTRLTVV.

The chain is built from TRBV6-6 and TRBJ2-5; D unclear. CDR3 length: 16 amino acids. Trimming left V 6 bases short and J 3 bases short, with 20 bases between. Germline CDR1 and CDR2: MNHNY and SVGAGI (reference sequence). For the CDR3, the DNA is TGTGCCAGCAGATCGGGCCCAAGTCGTCCGAAAGAGACCCAGTACTTC. Protein product: CASRSGPSRPKETQYF.

The chain has TRBV5-6 and TRBJ2-5; the match to TRBD2 covers 8 bases. This CDR3 comprises 15 residues. Per germline, CDR1 SGHDT and CDR2 YYEEEE. With V trimmed by 0 bases and J by 5 bases, 6 bases remained unmatched. The CDR3 DNA follows: TGTGCCAGCAGCTTGGCTCGGGGGGGCCGTGAGACCCAGTACTTC. It yields the protein CASSLARGGRETQYF.

The chain joins TRBV7-9 to TRBJ2-2; no clear D. The CDR3 length is 13 residues. V was trimmed by 1 base and J by 6 bases, leaving 6 bases between them. The germline V gene encodes CDR1 SEHNR and CDR2 FQNEAQ (reference sequence). CDR3 nucleotides: TGTGCCAGCAGCTTAGTGTCGGCCGGGGAGCTGTTTTTT. It yields the protein CASSLVSAGELFF.

The chain is built from TRBV4-2 and TRBJ2-7, with 8 bases that match TRBD2. With 0 bases clipped from V and 5 bases from J, the junction kept 9 bases outside the gene matches. Germline CDR1 is LGHNA and CDR2 is YNFKEQ. The CDR3 is made up of 16 amino acids. CDR3 nucleotides: TGTGCCAGCAGCCAAGATGCACTAGCGGTGGGAAACGAGCAGTACTTC. Its translation: CASSQDALAVGNEQYF.

The chain links TRBV7-2 to TRBJ2-5; 9 nucleotides line up with TRBD2. CDR3 length equals 15 residues. Germline V gene data show CDR1 as SGHTA and CDR2 as FQGNSA. With 4 bases clipped from V and 4 bases from J, the junction kept 7 bases outside the gene matches. CDR3 nucleotide sequence: TGTGCCAGCAGCTCCCCCCCTAGCGGGGTAGAGACCCAGTACTTC. This gives the protein CASSSPPSGVETQYF.

The chain has TRBV5-1 and TRBJ2-3; D call uncertain. This CDR3 spans 14 amino acids. Deletions cut 4 bases from V and 3 bases from J, with 12 bases between. Looked up from germline, CDR1 is SGHRS and CDR2 is YFSETQ. CDR3 loop: CASSHLGATDTQYF. The CDR3, as DNA: TGCGCCAGCAGCCACCTAGGAGCTACAGATACGCAGTATTTT.

The chain has TRBV9 and TRBJ1-2, with D unresolved. With 3 bases removed from V and 7 bases from J, the gap between germline ends came to 7 bases. Per the germline V gene, CDR1 is SGDLS and CDR2 is YYNGEE. This CDR3 spans 11 amino acids. CDR3 nucleotide sequence: TGTGCCAGCAGCGGCAGCCTTGGCTACACCTTC. Its translation is CASSGSLGYTF.

The chain uses TRBV19 and TRBJ2-2; D gene uncertain. The germline V and J ends were trimmed by 6 bases and 4 bases, with 15 bases remaining between them. The CDR3 spans 15 residues. Germline V gene lookup returns CDR1 LNHDA and CDR2 SQIVND (reference sequence). CDR3 amino acids: CASSRMTPPTGELFF. CDR3 DNA sequence: TGTGCCAGTAGCCGAATGACCCCCCCCACCGGGGAGCTGTTTTTT.

This clone has a handful of counts. The chain uses TRBV7-9 and TRBJ1-1; tentatively, D is TRBD1 (5 bases). CDR3 length equals 14 residues. Germline-derived CDR1 and CDR2 are SEHNR and FQNEAQ (reference sequence). Trimming cost V 1 base and J 1 base, with 7 bases left between them. The CDR3: CASSLDTGNTEAFF. The CDR3 nucleotides read TGTGCCAGCAGCTTAGATACAGGGAACACTGAAGCTTTCTTT.

This clone was seen once. The V call is TRBV5-6, the J call TRBJ1-5; the D gene is possibly TRBD1 (5 bases). The CDR3 has 16 amino acids. Germline lookup yields CDR1 SGHDT and CDR2 YYEEEE. The V gene lost 0 bases and the J gene lost 1 base, with 11 bases spanning the gap. The CDR3 spells CASSLGGGYSNQPQHF. DNA of the CDR3: TGTGCCAGCAGCTTGGGGGGGGGTTACAGCAATCAGCCCCAGCATTTT.

The chain combines TRBV6-6 with TRBJ1-2; TRBD1 might be the D (6 bases). The CDR3 sequence is 13 residues long. Trimming stripped 5 bases from V and 4 bases from J, with 11 bases between. The germline V gene has CDR1 MNHNY and CDR2 SVGAGI (reference sequence). CDR3 region: CASSDTGIYGYTF. DNA for the CDR3: TGTGCCAGCAGTGACACAGGGATCTATGGCTACACCTTC.

This chain uses TRBV18 with TRBJ2-7; TRBD1 agrees at 7 bases. Germline lookup yields CDR1 KGHSH and CDR2 LQKENI. The ends lost 6 bases at V and 8 bases at J; junction bases unmatched: 7. The CDR3 is 12 amino acids. The CDR3 DNA follows: TGTGCCAGCTCCCGTGGGACAGATAAGCAGTACTTC. Protein sequence: CASSRGTDKQYF. The variable domain in full, with the rest retrieved from reference TRBV18 and TRBJ2-7, is NAGVMQNPRHLVRRRGQEARLRCSPMKGHSHVYWYRQLPEEGLKFMVYLQKENIIDESGMPKERFSAEFPKEGPSILRIQQVVRGDSAAYFCASSRGTDKQYFGPGTRLTVT.

The J gene is TRBJ2-2, the V gene TRBV5-1; D call uncertain. The CDR3 runs to 14 residues. Per germline, CDR1 SGHRS and CDR2 YFSETQ. Trimming cost V 4 bases and J 3 bases, with 10 bases left between them. The CDR3 DNA follows: TGCGCCAGCAGCCCCGACGGATACACCGGGGAGCTGTTTTTT. Protein: CASSPDGYTGELFF.